This T cell receptor (beta chain) was obtained from a study of response to subunit inactivated influenza vaccine. Study-level results: The authors suggested that every seasonal influenza vaccination recruits few new T cells.

The V and J ends lost 4 bases and 11 bases respectively, with 8 bases between them. The CDR3 covers 10 residues. In germline, CDR1 is MNHEY, CDR2 SVGAGI. Using its own MiXCR run on the RT-PCR reads, TCRdb lists one record per CDR3 protein. The sample lists about 650,000 distinct CDR3 sequences, 15% to 17% occurring once. Worth noting for this clonotype: Its target is not known.

This chain connects TRBV6-5 to TRBJ1-1, with D unclear. The sequencing here drew on PBMCs from blood, taken 11 to 12 days after vaccination. The source is a man aged 45-60 years who received an inactivated influenza vaccine. In DNA form, the CDR3 reads TGTGCCAGCAGTTTCTCCGGGGCTTTCTTT. Amino acid sequence: CASSFSGAFF.